The T cell receptor (beta chain) described here comes from a study of blood T cells in healthy people across ages. At the level of the study: Using template switching, researchers captured about one barcoded beta molecule for each two T cells. Study results and limitations: The study found more naive CD4+ cells and higher diversity in long-lived than aged donors. Unsorted PBMC material precluded a definitive naive versus antigen-experienced comparison.

Per germline, CDR1 SGHRS and CDR2 YFSETQ. The junction had 10 bases not matched to a gene; V was cut back by 1 base and J by 6 bases. CDR3 length: 17 residues. It was with a sample-barcoded 5' primer and a J-beta primer mix that a second PCR of about 6 to 12 cycles was run. TCRdb passed the 5' RACE reads through MiXCR, listing each CDR3 protein once. Of 700,000 to 900,000 distinct CDR3 sequences in the sample, about 53% were seen once. Per sample, at least 5 micrograms of total RNA were extracted. As concerns this clonotype: No antigen is known for it.

The TCR originated in a man older than 75 in good health. Sequenced: blood. The chain has TRBV5-1 and TRBJ2-1, with 10 bases identical to TRBD2. The CDR3 protein is CASSLRTLAGAANEQFF. CDR3 nucleotide sequence: TGCGCCAGCAGCTTGAGGACCCTAGCGGGAGCGGCCAATGAGCAGTTCTTC. Drawing the rest from reference TRBV5-1 and TRBJ2-1, the complete variable domain is KAGVTQTPRYLIKTRGQQVTLSCSPISGHRSVSWYQQTPGQGLQFLFEYFSETQRNKGNFPGRFSGRQFSNSRSEMNVSTLELGDSALYLCASSLRTLAGAANEQFFGPGTRLTVL.